One and the same sample provided the 14 T cell receptor beta chains below, sequenced in a study of T cell clones after liver transplantation. The assay was immunoSEQ multiplex PCR, and TCRdb's table has in-frame clones only and misses some. The sample comprises approximately 51,000 clones, 80% to 90% of which are singletons, and over 13% rests with the top ten. The sequenced sample was CD8+ T cells from blood, obtained 12 months after liver transplant. These receptors were taken from a human patient who received a liver transplant. Among the T cells, some may be from the graft donor.

The genes are TRBV28 and TRBJ2-3, with 12 bases aligning to TRBD1. CDR1 is MDHEN, CDR2 SYDVKM, per germline. V dropped 4 bases and J dropped 5; count of bases not matched to a gene: 7. This CDR3 comprises 16 residues. The CDR3 DNA sequence: TGTGCCAGCAGTTCGTGGGACAGGGGGCAGAAAGATACGCAGTATTTT. Translating gives CASSSWDRGQKDTQYF.

The gene calls are TRBV4-3 and TRBJ1-2; 9 positions agree with TRBD1. This CDR3 has 14 residues. V shed 4 bases and J 4 bases; nucleotides not matched to a gene: 4. Germline assignment: CDR1 LGHNA and CDR2 YSLEER. CDR3 in DNA: TGCGCCAGCAGCCCAACAGGGGGCACCTATGGCTACACCTTC. Protein product: CASSPTGGTYGYTF.

V and J are TRBV30 and TRBJ1-2; 7 bases map to TRBD1. CDR1 and CDR2 (germline): GTSNPN, SVGIG (reference sequence). The CDR3 is made up of 11 amino acids. Trimming removed 7 bases from V and 3 bases from J; junction bases left unmatched: 2. The CDR3 sequence is CAFGQDYGYTF. The CDR3 DNA reads as TGTGCCTTTGGACAGGACTATGGCTACACCTTC.

V usage is TRBV7-8 and J usage is TRBJ2-3; D possibly corresponds to TRBD2 (6 bases). CDR3 length: 14 residues. The germline V gene encodes CDR1 SGHVS and CDR2 FQNEAQ. V lost 5 bases and J 7 bases, leaving 16 bases between the germline ends. The CDR3 loop is CASSPGDSRHTQYF. The CDR3 DNA sequence: TGTGCCAGCAGCCCCGGGGACTCCCGGCATACGCAGTATTTT.

The V and J genes are TRBV7-9 and TRBJ2-1; 11 positions agree with TRBD2. The J segment lost 6 bases and the V segment lost 3 bases, leaving 4 bases of the junction unmatched. CDR1 SEHNR and CDR2 FQNEAQ come from the germline V gene (reference sequence). The CDR3 has 15 residues. CDR3 sequence (DNA): TGTGCCAGCAGCTTGAATAGCGGGAGGGCCAATGAGCAGTTCTTC. This gives the protein CASSLNSGRANEQFF.

The chain links TRBV28 to TRBJ1-1; D gene uncertain. CDR3 length equals 14 residues. Germline V gene data show CDR1 as MDHEN and CDR2 as SYDVKM. Trimming removed 1 base from V and 1 base from J, with 7 bases in between. The CDR3 region has the DNA TGTGCCAGCAGTTTATACAGCCCGAACACTGAAGCTTTCTTT. It translates to CASSLYSPNTEAFF.

The rearrangement joins TRBV5-4 to TRBJ1-1; D is perhaps TRBD1 (5 bases). The CDR3 runs to 14 residues. V lost 6 bases, J lost 3 bases, and 15 bases lay in between. The germline V gene has CDR1 SGHNT and CDR2 YYREEE (reference sequence). The CDR3 loop is CASTPPGEHTEAFF. The CDR3 DNA sequence: TGTGCCAGCACCCCCCCGGGGGAGCACACTGAAGCTTTCTTT.

This clone was counted once. The chain links TRBV10-1 to TRBJ2-3; no firm D call. This CDR3 is 12 amino acids long. Trimming cost V 0 bases and J 3 bases, with 1 base left between them. In germline, CDR1 is WNHNN, CDR2 SYGVQD (reference sequence). The CDR3 nucleotides are TGCGCCAGCAGTGAGTCAACAGATACGCAGTATTTT. Amino acid sequence: CASSESTDTQYF.

This sequence joins TRBV28 and TRBJ1-2; D is unclear. V was clipped by 3 bases and J by 4 bases, with 15 bases between them. Germline loops: CDR1 MDHEN, CDR2 SYDVKM. The length of the CDR3 is 15 residues. The CDR3 here is CASSFPLTYFYGYTF. CDR3 coding DNA: TGTGCCAGCAGTTTCCCTCTGACCTATTTCTATGGCTACACCTTC.

V usage is TRBV4-3 and J usage is TRBJ2-2, with 10 positions matching TRBD1. The CDR3 extends over 15 amino acids. CDR1 and CDR2 (germline): LGHNA, YSLEER. The trim removed 5 bases at V and 5 bases at J, leaving 5 bases unmatched. The CDR3 DNA is TGCGCCAGCAGCTTCGGGACAGGGGAGACCGGGGAGCTGTTTTTT. Translating it yields CASSFGTGETGELFF.

V and J are TRBV6-6 and TRBJ1-1; weak D call: TRBD1 (5 bases). Germline V lookup: CDR1 MNHNY, CDR2 SVGAGI (reference sequence). Trimming left V 2 bases short and J 8 bases short, with 12 bases between. The CDR3 contains 13 residues. Here the CDR3 DNA reads TGTGCCAGCAGTTACGTCGGGGGTTTGGAAGCTTTCTTT. Encoded protein: CASSYVGGLEAFF.

The chain links TRBV7-9 to TRBJ1-2; D uncertain. In germline, CDR1 is SEHNR, CDR2 FQNEAQ (reference sequence). With 5 bases removed from V and 3 bases from J, the gap between germline ends came to 16 bases. This CDR3 has 15 residues. This chain's CDR3 is CASSPSPLRDYGYTF. CDR3 nucleotides: TGTGCCAGCAGCCCCTCCCCATTAAGGGACTATGGCTACACCTTC.

This CDR3 is CASSIDGPAWAGELFF. The CDR3 region has the DNA TGTGCCAGTAGTATAGATGGACCAGCCTGGGCCGGGGAGCTGTTTTTT. The chain has TRBV19 and TRBJ2-2, with unresolved D. From germline, CDR1 is LNHDA and CDR2 SQIVND (reference sequence). Trimming removed 0 bases at V and 6 bases at J, with 14 bases between. The CDR3 covers 16 residues.

The rearrangement uses TRBV28 and TRBJ1-2, with D possibly TRBD1 on 6 matching bases. V lost 5 bases and J 7 bases, leaving 17 bases between the germline ends. From germline, CDR1 is MDHEN and CDR2 SYDVKM. The CDR3 has 14 residues. In DNA form, the CDR3 reads TGTGCCAGCAGTCCCAGGGGAGGGCGAGGTGGCTACACCTTC. Translated: CASSPRGGRGGYTF.